A single sample gave rise to the 13 T cell receptor beta chains below, sequenced in a study of blood T cell repertoires in COVID-19. Profiling relied on immunoSEQ multiplex PCR, and the TCRdb table lists in-frame clones only, not all of them. The profile shows under 95,000 clones, about 90% of them singletons. The sample taken for sequencing was peripheral blood. Source of these receptors: a human donor in a cohort sampled during active COVID-19.

This sequence joins TRBV7-9 and TRBJ2-1, with 8 bases matching TRBD2. Trimming took 5 bases from V and 8 from J; bases not matched to a gene: 14. In germline, CDR1 is SEHNR, CDR2 FQNEAQ (reference sequence). The CDR3 spans 16 residues. This chain's CDR3 is CASSQAGTSGADEQFF. The CDR3 coding sequence is TGTGCCAGCAGCCAAGCCGGGACTAGTGGAGCGGATGAGCAGTTCTTC.

This clone was recorded only once. The V call is TRBV6-6, the J call TRBJ2-3; 10 bases map to TRBD1. Looked up from germline, CDR1 is MNHNY and CDR2 is SVGAGI (reference sequence). This CDR3 is 16 amino acids long. V shed 4 bases and J 6 bases; nucleotides not matched to a gene: 10. The CDR3 reads CASSLPSGQGYDTQYF. CDR3 nucleotides: TGTGCCAGCAGTTTGCCCTCGGGACAGGGGTACGATACGCAGTATTTT.

V gene TRBV7-3 combines with J gene TRBJ2-7, with a tentative D call TRBD2 (5 bases). Germline V lookup: CDR1 SGHTA, CDR2 FQGTGA. This CDR3 contains 18 residues. V was cut by 1 base and J by 5 bases, with 24 bases left in between. Here the CDR3 DNA reads TGTGCCAGCAGCTTAAAAGTGGCCCGGACTCGGAGCGGCAACGAGCAGTACTTC. Protein product: CASSLKVARTRSGNEQYF.

J is TRBJ2-5 and V is TRBV5-6; a possible D gene is TRBD2 (5 bases). Trimming shortened V by 1 base and J by 5 bases, and 12 bases separated the two germline ends. The V gene's germline CDR1 is SGHDT and CDR2 YYEEEE. CDR3 size: 14 residues. CDR3 residues: CASSLTPVAETQYF. In nucleotides, the CDR3 is TGTGCCAGCAGCTTGACCCCAGTAGCGGAGACCCAGTACTTC. The full variable domain, its missing parts supplied by reference TRBV5-6 and TRBJ2-5, is DAGVTQSPTHLIKTRGQQVTLRCSPKSGHDTVSWYQQALGQGPQFIFQYYEEEERQRGNFPDRFSGHQFPNYSSELNVNALLLGDSALYLCASSLTPVAETQYFGPGTRLLVL.

This sequence joins TRBV24-1 and TRBJ2-3; 11 nucleotides align to TRBD2. This CDR3 is built from 16 residues. J was trimmed by 6 bases and V by 3 bases; bases with no gene match: 7. Germline assignment: CDR1 KGHDR and CDR2 SFDVKD. CDR3 loop: CATSDPASSGRDTQYF. DNA for the CDR3: TGTGCCACCAGTGATCCCGCGTCTAGCGGGAGGGATACGCAGTATTTT.

This chain uses TRBV10-3 with TRBJ1-1; a weak D match, TRBD1 (5 bases). The germline V gene encodes CDR1 ENHRY and CDR2 SYGVKD. The V and J ends lost 10 bases and 4 bases respectively, with 19 bases between them. This CDR3 contains 14 residues. As DNA, the CDR3 is TGTGCCACGGGGGGGATGGGTTCAAGCACTGAAGCTTTCTTT. This codes for CATGGMGSSTEAFF.

This clone was recorded only once. This chain connects TRBV5-1 to TRBJ1-1, with D perhaps matching TRBD1 (5 bases). Looked up from germline, CDR1 is SGHRS and CDR2 is YFSETQ. The CDR3 consists of 14 residues. Trimming took 2 bases from V and 6 from J, leaving 14 bases between them. The CDR3 DNA sequence: TGCGCCAGCAGCTTAGGGCAGGGATTCTCTGAAGCTTTCTTT. Residues: CASSLGQGFSEAFF.

In DNA form, the CDR3 reads TGTGCCAGCAGCTTAGCCGGACAGGTAGAGACCCAGTACTTC. Translation: CASSLAGQVETQYF. The chain links TRBV7-2 to TRBJ2-5, with TRBD1 matching over 7 bases. The CDR3 has 14 amino acids. Germline V gene sequence: CDR1 SGHTA, CDR2 FQGNSA. Trimming removed 0 bases from V and 4 bases from J; junction bases left unmatched: 2. Filled out from reference TRBV7-2 and TRBJ2-5, the complete variable domain reads GAGVSQSPSNKVTEKGKDVELRCDPISGHTALYWYRQSLGQGLEFLIYFQGNSAPDKSGLPSDRFSAERTGGSVSTLTIQRTQQEDSAVYLCASSLAGQVETQYFGPGTRLLVL.

This clone was detected only a few times. This chain uses TRBV5-1 with TRBJ2-7; 9 bases align to TRBD2. V was pared by 2 bases and J by 0 bases, with 9 bases of the junction left unmatched. Germline values: CDR1 SGHRS, CDR2 YFSETQ. The CDR3 has 17 residues. The CDR3 here is CASSLASGNSGSYEQYF. The DNA of the CDR3 is TGCGCCAGCAGCTTAGCTAGCGGGAATTCGGGCTCCTACGAGCAGTACTTC.

This clone is a singleton in its sample. The chain links TRBV12-5 to TRBJ2-5; 11 nucleotides agree with TRBD1. The J segment lost 5 bases and the V segment lost 4 bases, leaving 0 bases of the junction unmatched. There are 13 residues in the CDR3. CDR1 is LGHNT, CDR2 FRNRAP, per germline. The CDR3 DNA reads as TGTGCTAGTGGTTGGGACAGGGGGGAGACCCAGTACTTC. This encodes CASGWDRGETQYF. Using reference TRBV12-5 and TRBJ2-5 for the parts outside the CDR3, the full variable domain is DARVTQTPRHKVTEMGQEVTMRCQPILGHNTVFWYRQTMMQGLELLAYFRNRAPLDDSGMPKDRFSAEMPDATLATLKIQPSEPRDSAVYFCASGWDRGETQYFGPGTRLLVL.

The chain employs TRBV9 and TRBJ1-4; D is undetermined. CDR1 SGDLS and CDR2 YYNGEE come from the germline V gene. Trimming shortened V by 4 bases and J by 0 bases, and 10 bases separated the two germline ends. The CDR3 sequence is 15 residues long. CDR3 amino acids: CASSPSSSTNEKLFF. The CDR3 bases are TGTGCCAGCAGCCCCTCGTCCTCAACTAATGAAAAACTGTTTTTT.

The chain is built from TRBV7-2 and TRBJ1-2; 10 positions match TRBD1. Germline V lookup: CDR1 SGHTA, CDR2 FQGNSA. V dropped 4 bases and J dropped 3; count of bases not matched to a gene: 5. The CDR3 consists of 15 residues. The CDR3 nucleotides read TGTGCCAGCAGCTCTACCGGGACAGGGGACTATGGCTACACCTTC. It specifies CASSSTGTGDYGYTF.

The chain is built from TRBV19 and TRBJ2-1, with 8 bases matching TRBD2. The CDR3 is 15 amino acids. From germline, CDR1 is LNHDA and CDR2 SQIVND (reference sequence). V was clipped by 4 bases and J by 3 bases; unmatched bases: 5. CDR3 sequence reads: CASSRLAGSYNEQFF. CDR3 bases: TGTGCCAGTAGTAGGTTAGCGGGGAGCTACAATGAGCAGTTCTTC.